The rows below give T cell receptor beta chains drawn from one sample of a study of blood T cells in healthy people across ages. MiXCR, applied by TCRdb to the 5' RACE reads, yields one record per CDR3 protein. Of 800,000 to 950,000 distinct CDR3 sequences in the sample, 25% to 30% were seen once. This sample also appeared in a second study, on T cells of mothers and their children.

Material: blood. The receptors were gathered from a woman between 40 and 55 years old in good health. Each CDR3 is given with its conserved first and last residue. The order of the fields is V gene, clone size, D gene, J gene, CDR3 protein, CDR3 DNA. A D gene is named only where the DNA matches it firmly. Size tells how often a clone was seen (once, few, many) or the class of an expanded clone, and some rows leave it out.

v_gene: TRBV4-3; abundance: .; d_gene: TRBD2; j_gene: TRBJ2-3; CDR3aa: CASSTERGIPDTQYF; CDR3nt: TGCGCCAGCAGCACGGAGCGGGGTATTCCAGATACGCAGTATTTT
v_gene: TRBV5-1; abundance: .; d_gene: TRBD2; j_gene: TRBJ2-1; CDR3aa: CASTSAGGSSYNEQFF; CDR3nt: TGCGCCAGCACTTCGGCGGGGGGGAGCTCCTACAATGAGCAGTTCTTC
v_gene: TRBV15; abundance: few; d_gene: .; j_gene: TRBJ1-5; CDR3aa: CATSREGVSNQPQHF; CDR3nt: TGTGCCACCAGCAGAGAAGGGGTTAGCAATCAGCCCCAGCATTTT
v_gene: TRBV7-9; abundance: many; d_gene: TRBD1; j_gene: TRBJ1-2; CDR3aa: CASALGQGATGYTF; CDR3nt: TGTGCCAGCGCATTAGGGCAGGGGGCAACTGGCTACACCTTC
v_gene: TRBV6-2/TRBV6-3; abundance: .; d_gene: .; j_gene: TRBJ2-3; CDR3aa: CASSYRASADTQYF; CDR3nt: TGTGCCAGCAGTTACCGGGCTTCGGCAGATACGCAGTATTTT
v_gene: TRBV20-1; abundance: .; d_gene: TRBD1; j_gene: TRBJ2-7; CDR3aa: CSARDQWTGGSYEQYF; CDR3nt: TGCAGTGCTAGAGACCAATGGACAGGGGGCTCCTACGAGCAGTACTTC
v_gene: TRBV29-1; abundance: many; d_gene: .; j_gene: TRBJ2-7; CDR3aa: CSVFVTYEQYF; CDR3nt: TGCAGCGTATTCGTAACCTACGAGCAGTACTTC
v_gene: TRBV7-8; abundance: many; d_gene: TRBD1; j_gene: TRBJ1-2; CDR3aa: CASSLGGTGTTF; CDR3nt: TGTGCCAGCAGCTTAGGTGGGACAGGGACCACCTTC
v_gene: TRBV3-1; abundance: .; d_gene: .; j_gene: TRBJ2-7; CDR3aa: CASANRDKAYEQYF; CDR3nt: TGTGCCAGCGCAAACCGGGACAAGGCTTACGAGCAGTACTTC
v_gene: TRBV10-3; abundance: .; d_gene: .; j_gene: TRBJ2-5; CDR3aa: CAISDETQETQYF; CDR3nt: TGTGCCATCAGTGACGAGACCCAAGAGACCCAGTACTTC